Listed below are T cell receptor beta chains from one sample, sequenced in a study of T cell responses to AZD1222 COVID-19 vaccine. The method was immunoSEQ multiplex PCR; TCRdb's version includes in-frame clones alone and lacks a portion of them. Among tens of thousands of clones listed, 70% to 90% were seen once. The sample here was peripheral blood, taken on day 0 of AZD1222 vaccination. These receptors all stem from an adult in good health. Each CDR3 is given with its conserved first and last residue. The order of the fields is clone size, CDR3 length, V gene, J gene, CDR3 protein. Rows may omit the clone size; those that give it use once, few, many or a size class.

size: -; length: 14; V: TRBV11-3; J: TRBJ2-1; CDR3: CASSPPDSYNEQFF
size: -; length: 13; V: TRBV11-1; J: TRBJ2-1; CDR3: CASSPFFSGDEFF
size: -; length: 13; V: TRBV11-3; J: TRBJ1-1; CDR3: CASSLDSSGEAFF
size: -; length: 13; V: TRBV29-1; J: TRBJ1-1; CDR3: CSVGGTVNTEAFF
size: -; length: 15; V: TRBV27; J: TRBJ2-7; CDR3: CASSLNRDRRFEQYF
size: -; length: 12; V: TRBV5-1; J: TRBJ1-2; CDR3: CASGEQRGGYTF
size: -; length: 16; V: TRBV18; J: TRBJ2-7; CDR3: CASSPIGQGGLGEQYF
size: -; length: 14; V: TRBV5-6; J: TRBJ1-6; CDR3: CASSLRVSNSPLHF
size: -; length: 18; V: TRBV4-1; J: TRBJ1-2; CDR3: CASSQDRNQGRVSYGYTF
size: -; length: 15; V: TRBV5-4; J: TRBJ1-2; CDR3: CASSLVASPPDGYTF
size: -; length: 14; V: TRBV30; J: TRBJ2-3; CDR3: CACHIAGSTDTQYF
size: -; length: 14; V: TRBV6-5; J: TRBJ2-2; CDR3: CASRGGRNTGELFF
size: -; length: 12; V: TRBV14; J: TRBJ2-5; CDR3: CASSQVGETQYF
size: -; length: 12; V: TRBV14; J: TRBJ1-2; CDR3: CASSGTPYGYTF
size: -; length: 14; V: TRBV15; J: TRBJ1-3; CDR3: CATLPGGGGNTIYF
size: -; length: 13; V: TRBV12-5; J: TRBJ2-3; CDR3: CASGSGGGYTQYF
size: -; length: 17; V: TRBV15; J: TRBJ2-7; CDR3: CATSRDSLDRVGYEQYF
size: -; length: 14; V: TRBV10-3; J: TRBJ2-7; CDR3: CAISENGHSYEQYF
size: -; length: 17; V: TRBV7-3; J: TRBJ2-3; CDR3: CASSSPWTSPSEDTQYF
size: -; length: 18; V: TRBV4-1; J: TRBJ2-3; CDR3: CASSNLGGLGFSTDTQYF
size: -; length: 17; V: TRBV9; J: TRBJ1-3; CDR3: CASSYRQGAVSGNTIYF
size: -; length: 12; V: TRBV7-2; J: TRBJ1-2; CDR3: CASSLSGRGYTF
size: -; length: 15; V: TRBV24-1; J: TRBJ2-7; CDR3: CATSDPQQAAYEQYF
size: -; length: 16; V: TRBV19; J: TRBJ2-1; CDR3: CASGPTGLRPKDEQFF
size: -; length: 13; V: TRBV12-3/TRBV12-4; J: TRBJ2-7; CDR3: CASSFQASYEQYF
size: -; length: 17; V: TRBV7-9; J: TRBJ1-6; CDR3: CASSLVVPGQYNSPLHF
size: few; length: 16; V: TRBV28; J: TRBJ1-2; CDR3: CASSSGRGRFYYGYTF
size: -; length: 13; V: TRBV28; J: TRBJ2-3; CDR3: CASSSQGADTQYF
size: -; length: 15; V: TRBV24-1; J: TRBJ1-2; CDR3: CATSDLRASEAGYTF
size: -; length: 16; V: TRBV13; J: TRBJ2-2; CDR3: CASSLVRGANTGELFF
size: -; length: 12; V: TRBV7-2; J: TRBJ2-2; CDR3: CASSSGEGELFF
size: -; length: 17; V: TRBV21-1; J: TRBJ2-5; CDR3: CASSKVYRTGGRETQYF
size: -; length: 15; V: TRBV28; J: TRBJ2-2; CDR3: CASSSGTGPSGELFF
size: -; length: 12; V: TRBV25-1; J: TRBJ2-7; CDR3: CASSAPLGEQYF
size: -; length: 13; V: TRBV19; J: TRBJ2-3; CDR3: CASSIGNLDTQYF
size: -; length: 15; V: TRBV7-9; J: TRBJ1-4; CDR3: CASRGGTSTNEKLFF
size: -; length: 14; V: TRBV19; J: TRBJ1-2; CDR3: CASSIAQGAAGYTF
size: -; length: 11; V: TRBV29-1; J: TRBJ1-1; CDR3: CSVGGGGEAFF
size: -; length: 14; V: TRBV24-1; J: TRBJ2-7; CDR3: CATSDFMGLYEQYF
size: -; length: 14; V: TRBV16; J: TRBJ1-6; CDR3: CASSPGGVNSPLHF
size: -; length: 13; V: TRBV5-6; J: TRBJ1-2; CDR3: CASSLYLQGGDTF
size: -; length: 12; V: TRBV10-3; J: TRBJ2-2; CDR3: CAISDQTGELFF
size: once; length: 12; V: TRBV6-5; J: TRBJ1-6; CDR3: CASRQYNSPLHF
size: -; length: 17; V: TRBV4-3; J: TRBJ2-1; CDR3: CASSQDFETSGPNEQFF
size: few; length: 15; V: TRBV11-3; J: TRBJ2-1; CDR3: CASSLDPGGYNEQFF
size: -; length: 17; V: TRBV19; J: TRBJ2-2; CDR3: CASSTLRTGGNTGELFF
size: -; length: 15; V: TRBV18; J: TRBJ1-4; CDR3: CASSPKQGEREKLFF
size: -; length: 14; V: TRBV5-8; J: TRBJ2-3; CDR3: CASSRGPSTDTQYF
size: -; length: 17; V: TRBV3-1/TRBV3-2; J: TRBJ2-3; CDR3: CASSRVQLVDRPDTQYF
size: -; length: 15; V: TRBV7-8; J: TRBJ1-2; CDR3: CASSLGGIGGGGYTF
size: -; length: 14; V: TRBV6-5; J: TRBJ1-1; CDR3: CASSYSQGQTEAFF
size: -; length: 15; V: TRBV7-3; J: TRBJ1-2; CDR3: CASSPQTGRQDGYTF
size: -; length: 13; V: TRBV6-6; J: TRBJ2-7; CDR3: CATRTSASYEQYF
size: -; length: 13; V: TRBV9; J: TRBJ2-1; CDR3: CASSVLTDVPQFF
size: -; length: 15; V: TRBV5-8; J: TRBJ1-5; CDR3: CASSLEGAPRQPQHF
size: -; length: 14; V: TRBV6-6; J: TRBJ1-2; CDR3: CASSFMSANYGYTF
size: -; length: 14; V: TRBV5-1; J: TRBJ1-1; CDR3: CASSLGQKNTEAFF
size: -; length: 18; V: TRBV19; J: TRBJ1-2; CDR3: CASSTLKGYQGRSYGYTF
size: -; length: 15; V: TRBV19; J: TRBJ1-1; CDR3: CASSISGAGNTEAFF
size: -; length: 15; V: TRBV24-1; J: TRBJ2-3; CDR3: CATSGTGLYTDTQYF